Below are 17 T cell receptor beta chains sequenced from a single sample in a study of blood T cell repertoires in COVID-19. TCRdb keeps only in-frame clones here, not all; method: immunoSEQ multiplex PCR. The sample lists about 86,000 clones, approximately 78% occurring once. The sequenced material came from peripheral blood. The receptors here all came from a woman of 80 years or more with acute or convalescent COVID-19.

The CDR3 sequence is CASTTVSTDTQYF. CDR3 in DNA: TGTGCCAGCACCACAGTCAGCACAGATACGCAGTATTTT. The rearrangement joins TRBV6-5 to TRBJ2-3, with D uncertain. Germline assignment: CDR1 MNHEY and CDR2 SVGAGI. This CDR3 comprises 13 residues. V was shortened by 7 bases and J by 0 bases, with 8 bases between the two germline ends.

V is TRBV5-4 and J is TRBJ2-1; 9 bases are a match to TRBD2. Germline V lookup: CDR1 SGHNT, CDR2 YYREEE (reference sequence). The CDR3 length is 17 residues. Trimming at V came to 3 bases and at J to 0 bases, leaving 7 bases not matched to a gene. This CDR3 reads CASSSFSGSGSYNEQFF. The CDR3 nucleotides read TGTGCCAGCAGCTCCTTTAGCGGGAGTGGCTCCTACAATGAGCAGTTCTTC.

The V gene is TRBV5-8, the J gene TRBJ2-1; tentative D call: TRBD2 (5 bases). The length of the CDR3 is 14 residues. Per the germline V gene, CDR1 is SGHTS and CDR2 is YDEGEE. The V and J ends lost 2 bases and 6 bases respectively, with 12 bases between them. CDR3 sequence: CASSFSWGANEQFF. The DNA of the CDR3 is TGTGCCAGCAGCTTTTCATGGGGAGCCAATGAGCAGTTCTTC.

This chain links TRBV6-5 with TRBJ2-1, with 7 bases fitting TRBD1. The CDR3 extends over 16 amino acids. Germline CDR1 reads MNHEY; CDR2 reads SVGAGI. V dropped 4 bases and J dropped 0; count of bases not matched to a gene: 6. CDR3 DNA sequence: TGTGCCAGCAGTTCTACGACAGGGCACTCCTACAATGAGCAGTTCTTC. Translating it yields CASSSTTGHSYNEQFF.

This chain connects TRBV9 to TRBJ2-1; D call uncertain. Germline CDR1 reads SGDLS; CDR2 reads YYNGEE. The CDR3 is made up of 14 amino acids. The V end was cut by 0 bases, the J end by 5 bases, with 9 bases between. The CDR3 sequence: CASSVDGRNNEQFF. The CDR3 nucleotides read TGTGCCAGCAGCGTAGATGGGCGAAACAATGAGCAGTTCTTC.

The chain employs TRBV12-3 or TRBV12-4 and TRBJ2-3, with D maybe TRBD1 (5 bases). This CDR3 is 13 amino acids long. V lost 6 bases and J 2 bases, leaving 9 bases between the germline ends. Here the CDR3 reads CASSDSFTDTQYF. Here the CDR3 DNA reads TGTGCCAGCAGCGACAGTTTCACAGATACGCAGTATTTT.

The chain couples TRBV3-1 (or the pseudogene TRBV3-2) to TRBJ2-3; a possible D gene is TRBD1 (6 bases). This CDR3 spans 14 amino acids. Germline CDR1 and CDR2: LGHDT and YNNKEL (reference sequence). Trimming removed 0 bases from V and 6 bases from J, with 10 bases in between. CDR3: CASSQDLRGDTQYF. CDR3 nucleotides: TGTGCCAGCAGCCAAGATCTTAGGGGGGATACGCAGTATTTT.

The chain carries TRBV5-4 and TRBJ2-7; TRBD1 agrees at 9 bases. Germline CDR1 SGHNT, CDR2 YYREEE (reference sequence). V was clipped by 3 bases and J by 0 bases; unmatched bases: 10. The CDR3 is 17 amino acids. This chain's CDR3 is CASSWFSGTGPSYEQYF. DNA for the CDR3: TGTGCCAGCAGCTGGTTTTCGGGGACAGGGCCCTCCTACGAGCAGTACTTC.

This clone appeared a few times. V and J are TRBV5-1 and TRBJ2-7, with D possibly being TRBD2 (6 bases). Germline lookup yields CDR1 SGHRS and CDR2 YFSETQ. The CDR3 spans 13 residues. Trimming removed 4 bases at V and 4 bases at J, with 12 bases between. The CDR3 loop is CASSRGTSYEQYF. The CDR3 DNA follows: TGCGCCAGCAGCCGTGGGACTTCTTACGAGCAGTACTTC.

The rearrangement uses TRBV3-1 (or the pseudogene TRBV3-2) and TRBJ2-3, with D unresolved. This CDR3 region has 13 residues. Germline V gene data show CDR1 as LGHDT and CDR2 as YNNKEL (reference sequence). The V end was cut by 5 bases, the J end by 5 bases, with 11 bases between. The DNA for the CDR3 is TGTGCCAGCAGCTTAACCCAGCGAGATACGCAGTATTTT. It yields the protein CASSLTQRDTQYF.

CDR3: CASKFLSSDSYNEQFF. DNA of the CDR3: TGCGCCAGCAAATTTCTGTCTAGCGACTCCTACAATGAGCAGTTCTTC. The chain uses TRBV5-1 and TRBJ2-1; possibly TRBD2 for D (6 bases). V lost 6 bases and J 0 bases, leaving 16 bases between the germline ends. CDR1 SGHRS and CDR2 YFSETQ come from the germline V gene. The CDR3 length is 16 residues.

The chain couples TRBV19 to TRBJ2-5; D is perhaps TRBD1 (5 bases). CDR1 and CDR2 from the germline V gene are LNHDA and SQIVND (reference sequence). This CDR3 region has 15 residues. V dropped 3 bases and J dropped 7 bases, with 18 bases sitting between them. CDR3 residues: CASSIGTGRGRTQYF. CDR3 nucleotide sequence: TGTGCCAGTAGTATCGGTACAGGAAGGGGTCGGACCCAGTACTTC.

The chain employs TRBV5-4 and TRBJ1-2; the D gene is possibly TRBD1 (5 bases). The CDR3 spans 15 residues. Trimming stripped 2 bases from V and 1 base from J, with 12 bases between. CDR1 is SGHNT, CDR2 YYREEE, per germline (reference sequence). The CDR3 loop reads CASSLGGEVNYGYTF. The CDR3 nucleotides are TGTGCCAGCAGCTTAGGAGGGGAGGTTAACTATGGCTACACCTTC.

The chain is built from TRBV5-6 and TRBJ2-7, with TRBD2 as a possible D gene (6 bases). Germline CDR1 is SGHDT and CDR2 is YYEEEE. V lost 4 bases and J 2 bases, leaving 16 bases between the germline ends. This CDR3 has 15 amino acids. The chain's CDR3 is CASSLGGSWAYEQYF. CDR3 nucleotide sequence: TGTGCCAGCAGCCTCGGGGGTAGCTGGGCCTACGAGCAGTACTTC.

CDR3 in DNA: TGCGCCAGCAGCCAGGACAGGACATTAAATTCACCCCTCCACTTT. This translates into CASSQDRTLNSPLHF. The chain carries TRBV5-1 and TRBJ1-6, with 7 positions matching TRBD1. In germline, CDR1 is SGHRS, CDR2 YFSETQ. CDR3 length: 15 amino acids. Trimming at V came to 4 bases and at J to 7 bases, leaving 8 bases not matched to a gene.

This clone has just one count. The rearrangement joins TRBV3-1 (or the pseudogene TRBV3-2) to TRBJ1-1; TRBD1 is a possible D gene (5 bases). Germline V gene sequence: CDR1 LGHDT, CDR2 YNNKEL (reference sequence). Between the trimmed V and J ends, which lost 6 bases and 5 bases, there was a span of 10 bases. The CDR3 totals 12 residues. CDR3 nucleotides: TGTGCCAGCAGACACGGGGGGACTGAAGCTTTCTTT. It encodes CASRHGGTEAFF.

The chain is built from TRBV7-6 and TRBJ2-3; D is possibly TRBD1 (6 bases). V shed 2 bases and J shed 4 bases, with 16 bases lying between them. The germline CDR1 and CDR2 sequences are SGHVS and FNYEAQ. There are 16 residues in the CDR3. The CDR3 spells CASSLRQGSFPDTQYF. The DNA for the CDR3 is TGTGCCAGCAGCTTAAGGCAGGGGTCTTTCCCAGATACGCAGTATTTT.